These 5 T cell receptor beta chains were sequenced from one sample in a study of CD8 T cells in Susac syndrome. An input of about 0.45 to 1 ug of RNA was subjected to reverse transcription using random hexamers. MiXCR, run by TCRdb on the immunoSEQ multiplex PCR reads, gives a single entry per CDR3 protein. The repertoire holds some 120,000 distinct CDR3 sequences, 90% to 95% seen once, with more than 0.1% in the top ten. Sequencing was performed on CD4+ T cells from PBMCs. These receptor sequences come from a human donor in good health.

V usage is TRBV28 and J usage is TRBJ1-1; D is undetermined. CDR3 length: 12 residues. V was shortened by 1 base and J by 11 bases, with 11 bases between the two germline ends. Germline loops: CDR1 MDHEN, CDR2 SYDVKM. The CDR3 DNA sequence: TGTGCCAGCAGTTTATCCCCCTCTGGGGCTTTCTTT. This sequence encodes CASSLSPSGAFF.

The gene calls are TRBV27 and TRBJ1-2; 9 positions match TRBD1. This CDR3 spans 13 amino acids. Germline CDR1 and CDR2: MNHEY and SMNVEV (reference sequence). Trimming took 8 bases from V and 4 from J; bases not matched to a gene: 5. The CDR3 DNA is TGTGCCAGCTCCGGACAGGGGCTCTATGGCTACACCTTC. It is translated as CASSGQGLYGYTF.

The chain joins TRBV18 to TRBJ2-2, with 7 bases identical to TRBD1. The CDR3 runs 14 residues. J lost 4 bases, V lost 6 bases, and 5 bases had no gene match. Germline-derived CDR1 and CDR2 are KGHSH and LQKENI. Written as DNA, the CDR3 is TGTGCCAGCTCTCCTGACAGGGCCACCGGGGAGCTGTTTTTT. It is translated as CASSPDRATGELFF.

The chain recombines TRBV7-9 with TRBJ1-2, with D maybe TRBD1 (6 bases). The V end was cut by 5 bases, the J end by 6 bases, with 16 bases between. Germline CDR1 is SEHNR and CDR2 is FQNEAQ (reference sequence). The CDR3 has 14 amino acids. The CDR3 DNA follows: TGTGCCAGCAGCCTTCCCGTCCAGGGGAATGGCTACACCTTC. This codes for CASSLPVQGNGYTF.

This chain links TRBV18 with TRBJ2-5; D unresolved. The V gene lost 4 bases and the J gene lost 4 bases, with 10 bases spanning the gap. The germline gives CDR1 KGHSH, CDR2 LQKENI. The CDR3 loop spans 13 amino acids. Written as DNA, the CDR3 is TGTGCCAGCTCACTCCCGGGTGGAGAGACCCAGTACTTC. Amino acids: CASSLPGGETQYF.